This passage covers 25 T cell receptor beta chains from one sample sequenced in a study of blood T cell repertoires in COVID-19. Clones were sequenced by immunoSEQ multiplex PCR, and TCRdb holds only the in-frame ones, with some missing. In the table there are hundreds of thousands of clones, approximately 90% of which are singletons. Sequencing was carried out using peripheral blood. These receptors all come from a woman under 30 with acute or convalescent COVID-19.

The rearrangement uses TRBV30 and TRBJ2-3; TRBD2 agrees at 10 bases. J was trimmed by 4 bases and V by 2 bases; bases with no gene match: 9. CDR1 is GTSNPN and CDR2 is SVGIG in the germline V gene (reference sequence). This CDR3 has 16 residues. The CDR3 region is CAWSPRTSGRADTQYF. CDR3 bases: TGTGCCTGGAGTCCCCGGACTAGCGGCCGTGCAGATACGCAGTATTTT.

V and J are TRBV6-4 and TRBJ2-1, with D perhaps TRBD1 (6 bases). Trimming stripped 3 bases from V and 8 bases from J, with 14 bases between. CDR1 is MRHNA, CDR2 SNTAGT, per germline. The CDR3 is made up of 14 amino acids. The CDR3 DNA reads TGTGCCAGCAGTGAAGGGACACCGTCCCATGAGCAGTTCTTC. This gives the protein CASSEGTPSHEQFF.

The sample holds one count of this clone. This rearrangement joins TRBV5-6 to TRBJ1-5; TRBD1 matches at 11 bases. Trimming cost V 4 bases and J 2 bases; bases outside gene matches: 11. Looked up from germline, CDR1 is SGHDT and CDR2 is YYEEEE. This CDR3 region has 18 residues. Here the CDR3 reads CASSRGTGGALRNQPQHF. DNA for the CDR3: TGTGCCAGCAGCCGGGGGACAGGGGGAGCCCTACGCAATCAGCCCCAGCATTTT.

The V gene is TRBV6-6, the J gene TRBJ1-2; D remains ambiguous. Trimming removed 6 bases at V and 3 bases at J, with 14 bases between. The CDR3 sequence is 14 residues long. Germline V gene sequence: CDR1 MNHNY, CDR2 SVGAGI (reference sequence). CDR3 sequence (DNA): TGTGCCAGCAGCCCACGGGGTTTAGACTATGGCTACACCTTC. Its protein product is CASSPRGLDYGYTF.

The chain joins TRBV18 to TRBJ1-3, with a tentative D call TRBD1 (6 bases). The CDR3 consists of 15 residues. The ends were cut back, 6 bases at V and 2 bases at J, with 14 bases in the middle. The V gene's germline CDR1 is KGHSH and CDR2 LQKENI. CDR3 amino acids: CASSPDQGTGNTIYF. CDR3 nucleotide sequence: TGTGCCAGCTCTCCCGATCAGGGGACTGGAAACACCATATATTTT.

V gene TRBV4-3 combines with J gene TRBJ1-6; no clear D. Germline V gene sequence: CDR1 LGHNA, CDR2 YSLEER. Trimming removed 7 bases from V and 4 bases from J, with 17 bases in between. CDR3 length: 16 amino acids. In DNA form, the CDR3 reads TGCGCCAGCACCAGATACGTGGGAGAATATAATTCACCCCTCCACTTT. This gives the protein CASTRYVGEYNSPLHF.

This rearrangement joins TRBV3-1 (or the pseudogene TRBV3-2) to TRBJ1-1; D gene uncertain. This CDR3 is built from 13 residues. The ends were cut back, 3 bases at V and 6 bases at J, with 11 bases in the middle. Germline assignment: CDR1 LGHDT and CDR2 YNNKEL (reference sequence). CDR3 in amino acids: CASSQRVRAEAFF. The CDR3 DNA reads TGTGCCAGCAGCCAGAGGGTAAGGGCTGAAGCTTTCTTT.

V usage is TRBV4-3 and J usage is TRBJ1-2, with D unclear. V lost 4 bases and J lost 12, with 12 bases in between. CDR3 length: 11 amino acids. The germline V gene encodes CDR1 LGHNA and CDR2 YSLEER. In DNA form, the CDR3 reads TGCGCCAGCAGCCTGGGCCCTAACCACACCTTC. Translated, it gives CASSLGPNHTF.

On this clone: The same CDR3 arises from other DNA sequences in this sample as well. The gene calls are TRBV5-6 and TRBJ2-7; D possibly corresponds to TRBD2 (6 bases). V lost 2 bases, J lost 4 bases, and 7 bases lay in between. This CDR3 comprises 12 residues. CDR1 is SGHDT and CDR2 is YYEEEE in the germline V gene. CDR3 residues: CASSFGGYEQYF. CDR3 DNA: TGTGCCAGCAGCTTCGGGGGTTACGAGCAGTACTTC. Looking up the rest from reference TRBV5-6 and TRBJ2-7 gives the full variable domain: DAGVTQSPTHLIKTRGQQVTLRCSPKSGHDTVSWYQQALGQGPQFIFQYYEEEERQRGNFPDRFSGHQFPNYSSELNVNALLLGDSALYLCASSFGGYEQYFGPGTRLTVT.

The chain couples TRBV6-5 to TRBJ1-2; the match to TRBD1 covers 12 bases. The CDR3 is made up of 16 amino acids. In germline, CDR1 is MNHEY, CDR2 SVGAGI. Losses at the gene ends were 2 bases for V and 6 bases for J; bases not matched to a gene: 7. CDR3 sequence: CASSYRGTGGEHGYTF. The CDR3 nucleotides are TGTGCCAGCAGTTACCGTGGGACAGGGGGCGAGCATGGCTACACCTTC.

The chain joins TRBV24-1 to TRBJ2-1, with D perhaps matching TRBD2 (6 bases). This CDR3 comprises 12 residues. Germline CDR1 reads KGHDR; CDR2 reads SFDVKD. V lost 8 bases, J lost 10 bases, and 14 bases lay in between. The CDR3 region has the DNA TGTGCCACCACCCGAGGGGCGGGGGAGCAGTTCTTC. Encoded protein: CATTRGAGEQFF.

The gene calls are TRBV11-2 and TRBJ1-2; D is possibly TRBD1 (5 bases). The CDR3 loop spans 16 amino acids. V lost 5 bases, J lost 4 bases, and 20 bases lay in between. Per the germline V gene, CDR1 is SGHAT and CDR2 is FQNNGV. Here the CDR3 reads CASSPNYPRQGYGYTF. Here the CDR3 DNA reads TGTGCCAGCAGCCCTAATTACCCCCGGCAGGGCTATGGCTACACCTTC.

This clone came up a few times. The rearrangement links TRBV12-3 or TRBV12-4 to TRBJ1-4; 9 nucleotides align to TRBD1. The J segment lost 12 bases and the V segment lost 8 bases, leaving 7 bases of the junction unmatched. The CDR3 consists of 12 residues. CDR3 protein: CASLGQGKELFF. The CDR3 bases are TGTGCCAGCTTGGGACAGGGAAAGGAACTGTTTTTT.

CDR3 sequence reads: CASSLFNYEQYF. The CDR3, as DNA: TGTGCCAGCAGCTTGTTCAACTACGAGCAGTACTTC. The chain recombines TRBV5-8 with TRBJ2-7, with no clear D. V was trimmed by 1 base and J by 3 bases, leaving 5 bases between them. The CDR3 consists of 12 residues. Germline loops: CDR1 SGHTS, CDR2 YDEGEE.

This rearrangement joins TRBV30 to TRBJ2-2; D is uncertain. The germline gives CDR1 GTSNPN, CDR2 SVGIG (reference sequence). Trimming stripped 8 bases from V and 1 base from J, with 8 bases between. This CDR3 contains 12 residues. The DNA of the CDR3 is TGTGCCCTACACAGGAACACCGGGGAGCTGTTTTTT. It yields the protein CALHRNTGELFF.

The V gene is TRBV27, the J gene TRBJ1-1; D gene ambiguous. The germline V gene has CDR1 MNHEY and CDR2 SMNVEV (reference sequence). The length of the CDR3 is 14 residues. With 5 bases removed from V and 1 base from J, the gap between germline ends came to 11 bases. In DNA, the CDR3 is TGTGCCAGCAGTGTCCAATACAGGAACACTGAAGCTTTCTTT. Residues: CASSVQYRNTEAFF.

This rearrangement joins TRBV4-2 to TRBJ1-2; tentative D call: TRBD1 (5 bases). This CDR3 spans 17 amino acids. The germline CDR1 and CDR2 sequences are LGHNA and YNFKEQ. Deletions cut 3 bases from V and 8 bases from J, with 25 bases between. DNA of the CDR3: TGTGCCAGCAGCCATAAGGGGAAACGCTCCCAGAATTGGGGCTACACCTTC. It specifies CASSHKGKRSQNWGYTF.

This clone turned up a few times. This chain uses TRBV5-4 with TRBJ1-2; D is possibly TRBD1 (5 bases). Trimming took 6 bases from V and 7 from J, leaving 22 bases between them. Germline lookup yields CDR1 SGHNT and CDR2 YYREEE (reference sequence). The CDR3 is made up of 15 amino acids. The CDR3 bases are TGTGCCAGCACCCCGTATGGACACGGGGGAGGTGGCTACACCTTC. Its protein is CASTPYGHGGGGYTF.

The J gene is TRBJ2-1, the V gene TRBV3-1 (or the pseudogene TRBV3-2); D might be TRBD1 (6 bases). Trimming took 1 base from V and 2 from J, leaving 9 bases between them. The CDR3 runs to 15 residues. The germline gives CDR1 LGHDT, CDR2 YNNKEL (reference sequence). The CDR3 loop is CASSQARGPYNEQFF. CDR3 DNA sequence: TGTGCCAGCAGCCAAGCCAGGGGACCCTACAATGAGCAGTTCTTC.

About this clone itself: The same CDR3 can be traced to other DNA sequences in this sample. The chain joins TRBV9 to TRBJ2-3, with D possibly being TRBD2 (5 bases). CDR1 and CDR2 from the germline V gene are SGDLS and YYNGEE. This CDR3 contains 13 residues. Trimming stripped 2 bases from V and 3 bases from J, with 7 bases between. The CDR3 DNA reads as TGTGCCAGCAGCGTCCCGGGGACAGATACGCAGTATTTT. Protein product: CASSVPGTDTQYF. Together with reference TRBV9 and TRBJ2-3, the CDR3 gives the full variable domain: DSGVTQTPKHLITATGQRVTLRCSPRSGDLSVYWYQQSLDQGLQFLIQYYNGEERAKGNILERFSAQQFPDLHSELNLSSLELGDSALYFCASSVPGTDTQYFGPGTRLTVL.

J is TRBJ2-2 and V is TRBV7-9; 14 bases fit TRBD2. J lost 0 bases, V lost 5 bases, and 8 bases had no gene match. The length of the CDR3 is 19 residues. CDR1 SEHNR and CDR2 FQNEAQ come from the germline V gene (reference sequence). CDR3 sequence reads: CASSPRLAGGPPNTGELFF. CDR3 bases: TGTGCCAGCAGCCCTCGACTAGCGGGGGGGCCTCCGAACACCGGGGAGCTGTTTTTT.

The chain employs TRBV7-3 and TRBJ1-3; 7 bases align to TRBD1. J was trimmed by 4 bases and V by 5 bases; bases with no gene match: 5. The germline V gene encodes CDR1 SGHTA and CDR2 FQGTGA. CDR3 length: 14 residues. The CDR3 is CASSLGGVGNTIYF. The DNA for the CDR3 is TGTGCCAGCAGCCTAGGGGGCGTAGGAAACACCATATATTTT. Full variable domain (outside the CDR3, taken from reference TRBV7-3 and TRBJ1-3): GAGVSQTPSNKVTEKGKYVELRCDPISGHTALYWYRQSLGQGPEFLIYFQGTGAADDSGLPNDRFFAVRPEGSVSTLKIQRTERGDSAVYLCASSLGGVGNTIYFGEGSWLTVV.

CDR3 sequence: CATSDSTGMEKLFF. The DNA for the CDR3 is TGTGCCACCAGTGATTCGACAGGGATGGAAAAACTGTTTTTT. V gene TRBV24-1 combines with J gene TRBJ1-4; 7 nucleotides line up with TRBD1. The CDR3 sequence is 14 residues long. From germline, CDR1 is KGHDR and CDR2 SFDVKD. The V and J ends lost 2 bases and 8 bases, in that order; junction bases with no gene match: 4.

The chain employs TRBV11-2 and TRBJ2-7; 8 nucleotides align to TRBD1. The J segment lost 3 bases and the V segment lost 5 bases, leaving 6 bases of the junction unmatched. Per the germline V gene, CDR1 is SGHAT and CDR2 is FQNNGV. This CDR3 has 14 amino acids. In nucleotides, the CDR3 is TGTGCCAGCAGCCCTCGACAGGGGAACTACGAGCAGTACTTC. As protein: CASSPRQGNYEQYF.

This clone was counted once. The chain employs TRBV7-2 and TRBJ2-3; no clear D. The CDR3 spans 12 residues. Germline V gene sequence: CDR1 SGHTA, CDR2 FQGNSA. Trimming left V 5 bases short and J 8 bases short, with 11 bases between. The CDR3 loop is CASSLTLGTQYF. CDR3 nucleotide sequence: TGTGCCAGCAGCCTTACCCTAGGTACGCAGTATTTT.